The rows below give T cell receptor beta chains drawn from one sample of a study of OX40 agonist ivuxolimab in advanced cancers. Assay: immunoSEQ multiplex PCR; the TCRdb copy retains only in-frame clones and omits some. The sample yields around 64,000 clones, about 80% seen once. The source was CD4+ or CD8+ T cells sorted from blood, collected in a trial of the OX40 agonist ivuxolimab. Receptors were obtained from an adult with an advanced solid tumor such as melanoma, head and neck, liver or kidney cancer. The CDR3 runs from the conserved cysteine through the conserved F or W. The order of the fields is D gene, CDR3 length, clone size, V gene, J gene, CDR3 DNA, CDR3 protein. The D gene is left open where the match is weak. Clone size, where shown, is once, few, many, or a class for clones that have expanded.

TRBD1	16	few	TRBV19	TRBJ2-1	TGTGCCAGTAGAATCGCCGGGACAGGGAAGATGAATGAGCAGTTCTTC	CASRIAGTGKMNEQFF
NA	15	NA	TRBV6-1	TRBJ1-4	TGTGCCAGCAGTGAAGTCTGGGGGGCAGGTGAAAAACTGTTTTTT	CASSEVWGAGEKLFF
NA	13	NA	TRBV2	TRBJ1-3	TGTGCCAGCAGTCTGGATTCTGGAAACACCATATATTTT	CASSLDSGNTIYF
NA	15	NA	TRBV6-1	TRBJ1-1	TGTGCCAGCAGAGCTTTTGAGGGGCCTAACACTGAAGCTTTCTTT	CASRAFEGPNTEAFF
NA	15	NA	TRBV9	TRBJ2-1	TGTGCCAGCAGCGCCCGTGCGGGACAGTACAATGAGCAGTTCTTC	CASSARAGQYNEQFF
NA	12	NA	TRBV2	TRBJ2-2	TGTGCCAGCAGTGTAGGTGCCGGGGAGCTGTTTTTT	CASSVGAGELFF
NA	14	NA	TRBV19	TRBJ1-5	TGTGCCACGAGGGAAGCCTATAGCAATCAGCCCCAGCATTTT	CATREAYSNQPQHF
NA	15	NA	TRBV27	TRBJ2-6	TGTGCCAGCAGTTTATCGAAGTCTGGGGCCAACGTCCTGACTTTC	CASSLSKSGANVLTF
TRBD1	14	NA	TRBV2	TRBJ2-7	TGTGCCAGCCTACCATGGGCAGGGGGCAACGAGCAGTACTTC	CASLPWAGGNEQYF
NA	17	NA	TRBV10-3	TRBJ2-2	TGTGCCATCAGTTTGGGACCACCCAAGGGGGACACCGGGGAGCTGTTTTTT	CAISLGPPKGDTGELFF
NA	15	few	TRBV5-4	TRBJ1-1	TGTGCCAGCAGTCATGATGGGGGAAGGAACACTGAAGCTTTCTTT	CASSHDGGRNTEAFF
NA	13	NA	TRBV2	TRBJ1-1	TGTGCCAGCAACCCGGGACCGAACACTGAAGCTTTCTTT	CASNPGPNTEAFF